This T cell receptor (beta chain) was profiled in a study of cytomegalovirus exposure and HLA in healthy donors. Study-level findings and limits: A later analysis showed that HLA-associated TCR beta chains had undergone more clonal expansion than equally common others. About 87% or about 30% of the time was how often most TCR beta V segments were productive, according to an earlier analysis.

PCR involved 60 Vbeta and 13 Jbeta primers. Study processing details: Later reanalysis found 60 million to 90 million unique TCR beta chains, approximately 11 million of them shared. Data came from immunoSEQ multiplex PCR; TCRdb stores just in-frame clones and leaves some out. That table gives V, J and clone size, and the DNA gave D and trimming. Counted here are about 120,000 clones, around 60% occurring once; the ten biggest clones make up more than 8.5%. In the case of this clone: Its specificity is not known. At one end the junction does not follow the germline gene, possibly because of a read error.

CDR1 WNHNN and CDR2 SYGVQD come from the germline V gene (reference sequence). This CDR3 spans 18 amino acids. The chain is built from TRBV10-1 and TRBJ1-5, with 7 bases that match TRBD1. The sequencing sample was made of PBMCs. This clonotype was obtained from a middle-aged man in good health and CMV-seropositive. The CDR3 region is CAGSEAPETGSSNQPQHF. The DNA of the CDR3 is TGCGCCGGCAGTGAGGCTCCCGAGACAGGGTCTTCAAATCAGCCCCAGCATTTT.